This T cell receptor beta chain came from a study of blood T cell repertoires in COVID-19. Study-level information: COVID-19 samples from acute and convalescent phases originated in the United States, Italy and Spain. In each case, the material was cDNA or gDNA derived from T cells, B-cell-depleted T cells, or PBMCs.

The junction had 10 bases not matched to a gene; V was cut back by 2 bases and J by 10 bases. The CDR3 loop spans 15 amino acids. Germline V gene lookup returns CDR1 GTSNPN and CDR2 SVGIG (reference sequence). In the authors' workflow: Amplified reference gene primers provided the basis for estimating nucleated cell counts. Measured with immunoSEQ multiplex PCR; TCRdb has only the in-frame clones, and not every one. V and J calls and clone size are given by that table; D and trimming were obtained from the DNA. Of roughly 100,000 clones listed, about 85% are singletons. V is TRBV30 and J is TRBJ2-1, with 11 bases lining up with TRBD2. The sample comprised peripheral blood. The clonotype was recovered from a man aged 50 to 59 with active COVID-19. The CDR3 nucleotides are TGTGCCTGGAGTCTCCTGAATAGCGGGGGGGACGAGCAGTTCTTC. It translates to CAWSLLNSGGDEQFF.